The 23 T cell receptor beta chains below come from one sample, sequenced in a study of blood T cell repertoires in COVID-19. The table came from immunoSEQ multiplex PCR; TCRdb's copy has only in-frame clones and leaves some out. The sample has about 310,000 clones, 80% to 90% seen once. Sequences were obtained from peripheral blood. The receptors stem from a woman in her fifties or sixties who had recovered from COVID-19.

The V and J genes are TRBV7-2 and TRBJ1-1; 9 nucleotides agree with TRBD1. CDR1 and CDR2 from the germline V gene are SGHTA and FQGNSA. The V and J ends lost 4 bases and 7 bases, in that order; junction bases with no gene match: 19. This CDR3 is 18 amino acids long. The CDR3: CASSSTAGTGKLGGEAFF. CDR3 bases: TGTGCCAGCAGCTCGACCGCCGGGACAGGGAAGTTAGGCGGTGAAGCTTTCTTT.

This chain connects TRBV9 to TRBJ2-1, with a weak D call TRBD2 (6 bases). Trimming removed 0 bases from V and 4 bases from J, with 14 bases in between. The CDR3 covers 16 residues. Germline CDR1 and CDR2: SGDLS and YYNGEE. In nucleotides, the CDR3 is TGTGCCAGCAGCGTAGGCCCCGGGACTCTTTACAATGAGCAGTTCTTC. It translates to CASSVGPGTLYNEQFF.

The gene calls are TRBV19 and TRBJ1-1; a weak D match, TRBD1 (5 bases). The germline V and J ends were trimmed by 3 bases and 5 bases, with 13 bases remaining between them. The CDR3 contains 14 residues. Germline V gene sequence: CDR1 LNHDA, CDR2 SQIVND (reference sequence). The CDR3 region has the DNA TGTGCCAGTAGTATGGTGGGGCGGGAAACTGAAGCTTTCTTT. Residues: CASSMVGRETEAFF.

CDR3 in DNA: TGTGCCAGCAAGTCAGAAACCTATGGCTACACCTTC. It translates to CASKSETYGYTF. The chain links TRBV6-5 to TRBJ1-2; D is ambiguous. V shed 7 bases and J shed 4 bases, with 10 bases lying between them. The length of the CDR3 is 12 residues. Germline V CDR1 and CDR2: MNHEY, SVGAGI.

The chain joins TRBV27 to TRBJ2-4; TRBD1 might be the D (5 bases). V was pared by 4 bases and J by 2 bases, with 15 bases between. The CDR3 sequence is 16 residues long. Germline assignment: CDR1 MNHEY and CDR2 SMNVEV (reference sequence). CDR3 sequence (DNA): TGTGCCAGCAGTTCCAGGGCTAGAGTTACCAAAAACATTCAGTACTTC. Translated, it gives CASSSRARVTKNIQYF.

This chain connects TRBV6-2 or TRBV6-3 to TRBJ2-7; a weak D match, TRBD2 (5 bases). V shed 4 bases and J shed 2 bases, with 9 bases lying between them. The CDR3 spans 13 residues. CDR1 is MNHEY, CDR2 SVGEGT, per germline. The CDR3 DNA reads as TGTGCCAGCAGTTTACAGCGGACCTACGAGCAGTACTTC. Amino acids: CASSLQRTYEQYF.

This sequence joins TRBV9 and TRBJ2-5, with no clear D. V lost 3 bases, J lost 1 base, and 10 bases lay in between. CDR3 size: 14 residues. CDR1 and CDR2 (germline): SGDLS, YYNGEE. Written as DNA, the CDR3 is TGTGCCAGCAGCGGAGTCTCCCGCCAAGAGACCCAGTACTTC. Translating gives CASSGVSRQETQYF.

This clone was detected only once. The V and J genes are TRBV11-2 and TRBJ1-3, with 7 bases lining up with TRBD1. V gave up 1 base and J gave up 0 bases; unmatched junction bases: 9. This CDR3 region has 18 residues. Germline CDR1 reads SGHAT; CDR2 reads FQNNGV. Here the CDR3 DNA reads TGTGCCAGCAGCTTAGGATGGAACAGGGGCCACTCTGGAAACACCATATATTTT. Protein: CASSLGWNRGHSGNTIYF. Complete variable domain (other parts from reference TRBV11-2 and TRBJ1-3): EAGVAQSPRYKIIEKRQSVAFWCNPISGHATLYWYQQILGQGPKLLIQFQNNGVVDDSQLPKDRFSAERLKGVDSTLKIQPAKLEDSAVYLCASSLGWNRGHSGNTIYFGEGSWLTVV.

CDR3 sequence reads: CASSLTSLDTQYF. The CDR3 bases are TGTGCCAGCAGCTTAACGAGCCTCGATACGCAGTATTTT. The chain combines TRBV7-3 with TRBJ2-3, with D unclear. Germline V gives CDR1 SGHTA, CDR2 FQGTGA. Trimming cost V 0 bases and J 6 bases, with 7 bases left between them. The CDR3 is 13 residues long.

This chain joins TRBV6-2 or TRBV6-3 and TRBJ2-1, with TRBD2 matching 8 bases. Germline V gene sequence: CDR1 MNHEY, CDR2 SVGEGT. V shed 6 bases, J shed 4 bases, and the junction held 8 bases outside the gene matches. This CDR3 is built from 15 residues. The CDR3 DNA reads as TGTGCCAGCAGCCGTGAGCGGGAGACTTACAATGAGCAGTTCTTC. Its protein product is CASSRERETYNEQFF.

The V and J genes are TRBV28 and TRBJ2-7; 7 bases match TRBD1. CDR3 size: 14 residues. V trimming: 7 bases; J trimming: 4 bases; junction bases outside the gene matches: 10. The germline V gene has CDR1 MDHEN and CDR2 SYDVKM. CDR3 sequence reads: CASTPGQNSYEQYF. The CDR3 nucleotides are TGTGCCAGCACTCCGGGACAGAACTCATACGAGCAGTACTTC.

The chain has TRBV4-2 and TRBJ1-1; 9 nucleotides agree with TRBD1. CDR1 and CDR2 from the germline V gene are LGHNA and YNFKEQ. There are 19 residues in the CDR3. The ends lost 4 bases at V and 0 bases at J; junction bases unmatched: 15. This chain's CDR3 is CASSRRIQGASLMNTEAFF. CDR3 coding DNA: TGTGCCAGCAGCCGAAGAATACAGGGGGCCTCCCTCATGAACACTGAAGCTTTCTTT.

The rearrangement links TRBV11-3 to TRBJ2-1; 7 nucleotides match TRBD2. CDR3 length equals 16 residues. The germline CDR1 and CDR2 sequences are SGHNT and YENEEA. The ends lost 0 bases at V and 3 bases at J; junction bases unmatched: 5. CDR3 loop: CASSLDLERGYNEQFF. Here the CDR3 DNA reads TGTGCCAGCAGCTTAGATCTCGAGCGGGGCTACAATGAGCAGTTCTTC.

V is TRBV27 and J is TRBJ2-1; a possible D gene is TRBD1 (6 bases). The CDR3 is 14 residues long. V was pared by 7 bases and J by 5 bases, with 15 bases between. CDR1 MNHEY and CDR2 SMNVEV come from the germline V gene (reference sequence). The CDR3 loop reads CASMKVGTNNEQFF. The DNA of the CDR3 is TGTGCCAGCATGAAGGTGGGGACAAACAATGAGCAGTTCTTC.

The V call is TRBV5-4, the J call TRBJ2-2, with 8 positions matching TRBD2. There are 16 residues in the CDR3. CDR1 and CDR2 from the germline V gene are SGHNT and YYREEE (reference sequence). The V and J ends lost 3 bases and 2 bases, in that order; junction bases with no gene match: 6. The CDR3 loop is CASSSGTRINTGELFF. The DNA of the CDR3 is TGTGCCAGCAGCTCGGGGACTAGGATAAACACCGGGGAGCTGTTTTTT.

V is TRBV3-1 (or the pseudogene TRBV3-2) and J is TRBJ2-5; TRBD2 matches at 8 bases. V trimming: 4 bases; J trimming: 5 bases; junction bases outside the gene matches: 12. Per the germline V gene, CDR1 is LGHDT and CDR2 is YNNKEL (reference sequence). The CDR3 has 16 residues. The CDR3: CASSPGGAGVRETQYF. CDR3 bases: TGTGCCAGCAGCCCCGGAGGAGCGGGAGTTCGGGAGACCCAGTACTTC.

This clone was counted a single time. CDR3: CASSPDRGISGYTF. CDR3 sequence (DNA): TGCGCCAGCAGCCCAGACAGGGGTATTAGCGGCTACACCTTC. The rearrangement uses TRBV4-3 and TRBJ1-2, with 8 positions matching TRBD1. Trimming cost V 4 bases and J 8 bases; bases outside gene matches: 9. The CDR3 sequence is 14 residues long. The V gene's germline CDR1 is LGHNA and CDR2 YSLEER.

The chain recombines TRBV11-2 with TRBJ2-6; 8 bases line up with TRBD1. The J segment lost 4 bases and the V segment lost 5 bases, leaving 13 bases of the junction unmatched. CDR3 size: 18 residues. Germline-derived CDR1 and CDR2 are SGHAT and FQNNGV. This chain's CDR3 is CASSPRTGQFGGANVLTF. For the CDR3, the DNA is TGTGCCAGCAGCCCGAGGACAGGGCAGTTTGGCGGGGCCAACGTCCTGACTTTC.

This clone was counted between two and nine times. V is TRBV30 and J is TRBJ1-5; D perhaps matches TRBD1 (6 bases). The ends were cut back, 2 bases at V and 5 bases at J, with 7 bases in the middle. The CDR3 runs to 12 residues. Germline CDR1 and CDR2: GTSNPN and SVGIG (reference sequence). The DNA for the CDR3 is TGTGCCTGGAGTACAGGGTATCAGCCCCAGCATTTT. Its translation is CAWSTGYQPQHF.

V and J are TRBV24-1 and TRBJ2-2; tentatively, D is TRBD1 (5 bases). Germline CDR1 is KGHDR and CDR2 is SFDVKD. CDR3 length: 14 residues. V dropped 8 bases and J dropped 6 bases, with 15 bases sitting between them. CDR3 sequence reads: CATNTAGWAGELFF. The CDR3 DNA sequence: TGTGCCACCAATACTGCAGGGTGGGCCGGGGAGCTGTTTTTT.

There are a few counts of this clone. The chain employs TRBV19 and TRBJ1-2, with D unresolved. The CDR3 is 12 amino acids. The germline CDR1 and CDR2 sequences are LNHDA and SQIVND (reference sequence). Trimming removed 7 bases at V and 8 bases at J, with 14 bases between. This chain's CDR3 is CASTQAGGGYTF. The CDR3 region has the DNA TGTGCCAGTACCCAGGCAGGTGGCGGCTACACCTTC.

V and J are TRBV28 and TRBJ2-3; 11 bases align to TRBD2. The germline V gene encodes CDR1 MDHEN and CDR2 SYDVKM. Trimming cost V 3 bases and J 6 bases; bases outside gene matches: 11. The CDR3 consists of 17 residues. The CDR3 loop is CASSFPIAGGARDTQYF. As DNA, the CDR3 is TGTGCCAGCAGTTTCCCGATAGCGGGAGGGGCGAGGGATACGCAGTATTTT.

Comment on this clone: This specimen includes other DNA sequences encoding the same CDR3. The CDR3 sequence is CASKTGSYEQYF. As DNA, the CDR3 is TGTGCCAGCAAGACAGGATCATACGAGCAGTACTTC. The chain has TRBV12-3 or TRBV12-4 and TRBJ2-7, with D possibly matching TRBD1 (6 bases). This CDR3 is 12 amino acids long. The V end lost 7 bases, the J end lost 4 bases, and 11 bases lay between the germline ends.